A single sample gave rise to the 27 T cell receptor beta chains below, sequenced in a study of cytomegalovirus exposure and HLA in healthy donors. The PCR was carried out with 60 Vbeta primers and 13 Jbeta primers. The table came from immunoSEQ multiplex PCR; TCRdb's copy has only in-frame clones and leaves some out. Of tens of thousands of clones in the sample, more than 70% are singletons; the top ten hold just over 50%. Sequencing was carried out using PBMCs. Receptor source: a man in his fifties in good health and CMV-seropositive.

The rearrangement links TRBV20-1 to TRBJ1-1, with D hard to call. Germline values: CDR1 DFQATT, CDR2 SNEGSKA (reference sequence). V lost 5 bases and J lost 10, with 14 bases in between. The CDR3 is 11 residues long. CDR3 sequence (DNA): TGCAGTGCTGGGCTAGCGATTGGAGCTTTCTTT. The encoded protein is CSAGLAIGAFF.

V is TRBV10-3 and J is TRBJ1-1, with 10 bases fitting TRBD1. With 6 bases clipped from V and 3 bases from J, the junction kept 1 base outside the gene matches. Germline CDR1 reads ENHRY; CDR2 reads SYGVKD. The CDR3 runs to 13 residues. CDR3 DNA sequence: TGTGCCATCAGGGACAGGGGGGACACTGAAGCTTTCTTT. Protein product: CAIRDRGDTEAFF.

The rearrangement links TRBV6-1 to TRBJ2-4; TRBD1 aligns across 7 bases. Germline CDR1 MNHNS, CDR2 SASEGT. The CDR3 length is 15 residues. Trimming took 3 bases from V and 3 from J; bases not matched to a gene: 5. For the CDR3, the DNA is TGTGCCAGCAGTGATTACAGGGGATACAAAAACATTCAGTACTTC. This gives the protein CASSDYRGYKNIQYF.

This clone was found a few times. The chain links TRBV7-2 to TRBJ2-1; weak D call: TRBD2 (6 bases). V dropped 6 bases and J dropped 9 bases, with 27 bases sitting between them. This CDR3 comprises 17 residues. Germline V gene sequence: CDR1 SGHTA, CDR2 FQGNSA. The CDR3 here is CASRPGDAGNKPGEQFF. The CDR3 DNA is TGTGCCAGCAGGCCCGGGGACGCGGGAAACAAGCCGGGTGAGCAGTTCTTC.

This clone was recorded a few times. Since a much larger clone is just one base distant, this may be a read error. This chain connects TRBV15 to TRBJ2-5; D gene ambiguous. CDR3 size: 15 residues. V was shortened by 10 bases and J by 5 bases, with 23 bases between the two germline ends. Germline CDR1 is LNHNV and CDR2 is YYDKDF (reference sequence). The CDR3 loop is CANSLQWAPGETQYF. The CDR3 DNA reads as TGTGCCAACAGTTTACAGTGGGCGCCTGGGGAGACCCAGTACTTC.

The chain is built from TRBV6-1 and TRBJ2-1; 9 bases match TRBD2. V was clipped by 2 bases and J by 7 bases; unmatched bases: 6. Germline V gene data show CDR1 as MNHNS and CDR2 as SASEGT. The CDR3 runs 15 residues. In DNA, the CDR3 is TGTGCCAGCAGTGAATGGCGGGGGGGTATTAATGAGCAGTTCTTC. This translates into CASSEWRGGINEQFF.

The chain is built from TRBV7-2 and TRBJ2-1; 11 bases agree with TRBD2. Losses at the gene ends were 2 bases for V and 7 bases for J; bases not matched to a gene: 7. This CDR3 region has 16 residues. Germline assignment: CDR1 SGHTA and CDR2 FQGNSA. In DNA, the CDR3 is TGTGCCAGCAGCTTAAAGACTAGCGGGATTCGGAATGAGCAGTTCTTC. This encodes CASSLKTSGIRNEQFF. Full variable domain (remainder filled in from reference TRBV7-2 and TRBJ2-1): GAGVSQSPSNKVTEKGKDVELRCDPISGHTALYWYRQSLGQGLEFLIYFQGNSAPDKSGLPSDRFSAERTGGSVSTLTIQRTQQEDSAVYLCASSLKTSGIRNEQFFGPGTRLTVL.

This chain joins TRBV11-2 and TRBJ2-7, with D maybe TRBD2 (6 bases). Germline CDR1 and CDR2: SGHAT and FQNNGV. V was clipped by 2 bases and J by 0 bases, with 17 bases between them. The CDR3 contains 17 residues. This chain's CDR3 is CASSLQVSGPSSYEQYF. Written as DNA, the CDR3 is TGTGCCAGCAGCTTACAGGTTAGCGGACCCAGCTCCTACGAGCAGTACTTC.

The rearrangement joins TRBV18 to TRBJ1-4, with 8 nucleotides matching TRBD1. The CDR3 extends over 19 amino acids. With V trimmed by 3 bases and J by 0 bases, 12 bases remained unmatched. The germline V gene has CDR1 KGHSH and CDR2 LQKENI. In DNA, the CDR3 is TGTGCCAGCTCACCGACCAGAGGGACAGGTGGTGCAACTAATGAAAAACTGTTTTTT. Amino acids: CASSPTRGTGGATNEKLFF.

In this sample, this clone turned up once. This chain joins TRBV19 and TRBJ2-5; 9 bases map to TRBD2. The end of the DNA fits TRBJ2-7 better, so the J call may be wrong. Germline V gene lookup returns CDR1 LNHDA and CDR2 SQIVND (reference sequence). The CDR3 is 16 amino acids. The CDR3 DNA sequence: TGTGCCAGTAGCCTGACTGGGCGGGAGGGCCGGTACGAGCAGTACTTC. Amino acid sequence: CASSLTGREGRYEQYF.

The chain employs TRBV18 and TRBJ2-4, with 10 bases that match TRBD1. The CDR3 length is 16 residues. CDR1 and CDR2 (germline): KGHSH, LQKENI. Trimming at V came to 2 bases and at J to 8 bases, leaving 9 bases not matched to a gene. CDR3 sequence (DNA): TGTGCCAGCTCACCAATGACAGGGGGCACCACAGACATTCAGTACTTC. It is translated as CASSPMTGGTTDIQYF. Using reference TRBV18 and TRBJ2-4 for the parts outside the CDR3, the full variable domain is NAGVMQNPRHLVRRRGQEARLRCSPMKGHSHVYWYRQLPEEGLKFMVYLQKENIIDESGMPKERFSAEFPKEGPSILRIQQVVRGDSAAYFCASSPMTGGTTDIQYFGAGTRLSVL.

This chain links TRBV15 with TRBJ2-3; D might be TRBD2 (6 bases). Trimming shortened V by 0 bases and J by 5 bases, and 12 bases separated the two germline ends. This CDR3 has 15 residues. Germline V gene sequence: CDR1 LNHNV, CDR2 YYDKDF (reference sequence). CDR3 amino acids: CATSRDGSSIDTQYF. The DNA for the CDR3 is TGTGCCACCAGCAGAGACGGGAGTTCTATAGATACGCAGTATTTT.

The CDR3 nucleotides read TGCAGCGTTTCTCGACAGGGGCGACACGAGCAGTACTTC. It is translated as CSVSRQGRHEQYF. This chain links TRBV29-1 with TRBJ2-5, with TRBD1 matching 8 bases. The closer fit of TRBJ2-7 to the DNA end suggests the J call may be wrong. The CDR3 extends over 13 amino acids. The germline V gene has CDR1 SQVTM and CDR2 ANQGSEA.

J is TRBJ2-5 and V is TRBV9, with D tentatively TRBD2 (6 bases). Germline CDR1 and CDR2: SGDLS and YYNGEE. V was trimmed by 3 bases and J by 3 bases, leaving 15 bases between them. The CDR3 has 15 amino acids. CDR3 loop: CASSGGGTYKETQYF. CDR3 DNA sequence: TGTGCCAGCAGCGGTGGGGGGACTTATAAAGAGACCCAGTACTTC. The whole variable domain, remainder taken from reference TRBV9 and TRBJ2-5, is DSGVTQTPKHLITATGQRVTLRCSPRSGDLSVYWYQQSLDQGLQFLIQYYNGEERAKGNILERFSAQQFPDLHSELNLSSLELGDSALYFCASSGGGTYKETQYFGPGTRLLVL.

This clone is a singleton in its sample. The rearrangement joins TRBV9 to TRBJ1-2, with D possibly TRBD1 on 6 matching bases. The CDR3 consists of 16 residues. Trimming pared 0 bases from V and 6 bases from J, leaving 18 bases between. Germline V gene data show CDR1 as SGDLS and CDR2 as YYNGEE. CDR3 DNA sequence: TGTGCCAGCAGCGTAGCCCCGGCAGGGGTGAGTGATGGCTACACCTTC. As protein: CASSVAPAGVSDGYTF.

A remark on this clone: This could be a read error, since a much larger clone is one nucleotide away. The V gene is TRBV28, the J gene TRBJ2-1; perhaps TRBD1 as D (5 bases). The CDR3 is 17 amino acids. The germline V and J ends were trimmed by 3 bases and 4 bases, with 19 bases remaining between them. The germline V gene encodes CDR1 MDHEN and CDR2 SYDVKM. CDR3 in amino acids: CASSLDTIEGYYNEQFF. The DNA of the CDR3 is TGTGCCAGCAGTTTGGACACTATAGAAGGGTATTACAATGAGCAGTTCTTC.

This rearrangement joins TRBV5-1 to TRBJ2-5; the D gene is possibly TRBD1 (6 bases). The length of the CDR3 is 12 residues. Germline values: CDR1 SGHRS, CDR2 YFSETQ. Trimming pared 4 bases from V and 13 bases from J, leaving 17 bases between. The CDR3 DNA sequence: TGCGCCAGCAGCCACCCGGACAGTAGGGTGTACTTC. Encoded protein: CASSHPDSRVYF.

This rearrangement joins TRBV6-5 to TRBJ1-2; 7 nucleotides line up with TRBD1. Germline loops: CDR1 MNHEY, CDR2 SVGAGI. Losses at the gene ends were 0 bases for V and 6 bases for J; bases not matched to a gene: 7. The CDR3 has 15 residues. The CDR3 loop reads CASSYSLTGVNGYTF. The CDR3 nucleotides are TGTGCCAGCAGTTACTCCTTAACAGGGGTGAATGGCTACACCTTC.

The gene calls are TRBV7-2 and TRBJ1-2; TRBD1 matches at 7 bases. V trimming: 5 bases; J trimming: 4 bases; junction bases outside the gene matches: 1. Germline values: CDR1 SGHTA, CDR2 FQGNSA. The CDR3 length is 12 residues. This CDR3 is CASSRDSYGYTF. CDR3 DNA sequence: TGTGCCAGCAGCAGGGACAGCTATGGCTACACCTTC.

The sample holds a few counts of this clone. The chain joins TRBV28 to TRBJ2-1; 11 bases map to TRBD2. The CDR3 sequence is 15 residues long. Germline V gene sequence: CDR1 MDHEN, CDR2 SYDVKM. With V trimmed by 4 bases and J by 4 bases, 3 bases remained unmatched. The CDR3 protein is CASSSLAGGYNEQFF. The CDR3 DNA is TGTGCCAGCAGTTCCCTAGCGGGAGGTTACAATGAGCAGTTCTTC.

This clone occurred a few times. CDR3 sequence: CASSVVPGTDTQYF. The CDR3 nucleotides read TGTGCCAGCAGCGTAGTACCAGGGACAGATACGCAGTATTTT. V gene TRBV9 combines with J gene TRBJ2-3; maybe TRBD1 (5 bases). The CDR3 covers 14 residues. Trimming pared 0 bases from V and 3 bases from J, leaving 8 bases between. The germline V gene has CDR1 SGDLS and CDR2 YYNGEE.

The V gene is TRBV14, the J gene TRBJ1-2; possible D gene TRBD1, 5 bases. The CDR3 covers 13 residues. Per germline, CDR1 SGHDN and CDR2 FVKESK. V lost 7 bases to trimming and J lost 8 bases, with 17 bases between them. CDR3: CASNPGGGYGYTF. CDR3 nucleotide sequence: TGTGCCAGCAACCCTGGGGGAGGCTACGGCTACACCTTC.

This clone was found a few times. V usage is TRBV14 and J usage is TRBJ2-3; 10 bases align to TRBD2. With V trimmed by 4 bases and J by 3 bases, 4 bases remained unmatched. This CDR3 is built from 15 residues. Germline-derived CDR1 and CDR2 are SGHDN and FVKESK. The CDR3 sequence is CASSRLAGNTDTQYF. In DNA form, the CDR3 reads TGTGCCAGCAGCCGACTAGCGGGCAATACAGATACGCAGTATTTT.

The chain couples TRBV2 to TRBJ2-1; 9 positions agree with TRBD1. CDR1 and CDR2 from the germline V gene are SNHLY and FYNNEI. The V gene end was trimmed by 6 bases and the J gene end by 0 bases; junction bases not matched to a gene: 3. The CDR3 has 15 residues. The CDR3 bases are TGTGCCAGCAGGTACAGGGGGCACTCCTACAATGAGCAGTTCTTC. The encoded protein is CASRYRGHSYNEQFF.

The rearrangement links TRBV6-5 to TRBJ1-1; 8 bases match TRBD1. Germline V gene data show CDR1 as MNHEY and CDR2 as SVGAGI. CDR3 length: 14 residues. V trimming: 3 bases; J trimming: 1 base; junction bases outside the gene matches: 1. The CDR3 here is CASSYGTGNTEAFF. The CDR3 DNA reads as TGTGCCAGCAGTTATGGGACAGGGAACACTGAAGCTTTCTTT.

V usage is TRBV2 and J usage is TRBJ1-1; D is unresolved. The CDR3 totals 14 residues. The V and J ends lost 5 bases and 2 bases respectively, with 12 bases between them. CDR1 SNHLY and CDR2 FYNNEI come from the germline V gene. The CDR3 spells CASSPLDFNTEAFF. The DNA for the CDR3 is TGTGCCAGCAGTCCGTTGGACTTCAACACTGAAGCTTTCTTT.

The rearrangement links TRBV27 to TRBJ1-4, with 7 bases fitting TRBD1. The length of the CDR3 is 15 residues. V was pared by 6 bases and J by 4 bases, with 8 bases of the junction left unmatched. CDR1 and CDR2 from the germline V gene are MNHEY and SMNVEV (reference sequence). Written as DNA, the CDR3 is TGTGCCAGCAGAGGGGCAGGGGGAAGTAATGAAAAACTGTTTTTT. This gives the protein CASRGAGGSNEKLFF.